The 19 T cell receptor beta chains reported below all come from one sample, sequenced in a study of blood T cell repertoires in COVID-19. The data were produced by immunoSEQ multiplex PCR, yet TCRdb's version contains in-frame clones alone and is incomplete. The table has roughly 300,000 clones, roughly 84% seen once. The sequenced sample was peripheral blood. The receptors derive from a human donor with COVID-19, enrolled during active disease. The donor label of this sample is uncertain.

The rearrangement joins TRBV5-1 to TRBJ1-1, with 7 bases aligning to TRBD1. Germline V gives CDR1 SGHRS, CDR2 YFSETQ. V was pared by 3 bases and J by 3 bases, with 5 bases of the junction left unmatched. CDR3 length: 14 amino acids. CDR3 residues: CASSSSDRDTEAFF. As DNA, the CDR3 is TGCGCCAGCAGCTCTTCAGACAGGGACACTGAAGCTTTCTTT. Based on the CDR3 plus reference TRBV5-1 and TRBJ1-1, the full variable domain is KAGVTQTPRYLIKTRGQQVTLSCSPISGHRSVSWYQQTPGQGLQFLFEYFSETQRNKGNFPGRFSGRQFSNSRSEMNVSTLELGDSALYLCASSSSDRDTEAFFGQGTRLTVV.

The chain is built from TRBV4-3 and TRBJ2-2, with D perhaps TRBD1 (6 bases). V was trimmed by 4 bases and J by 6 bases, leaving 15 bases between them. From germline, CDR1 is LGHNA and CDR2 YSLEER. The length of the CDR3 is 15 residues. DNA for the CDR3: TGCGCCAGCAGCCCTATCGGAGCAGGGGCCGGGGAGCTGTTTTTT. As protein: CASSPIGAGAGELFF.

The gene calls are TRBV19 and TRBJ2-3, with 16 bases identical to TRBD2. CDR1 LNHDA and CDR2 SQIVND come from the germline V gene (reference sequence). CDR3 length: 17 residues. J gave up 4 bases and V 4 bases, and 5 bases lay outside the gene matches. CDR3 bases: TGTGCCAGTAGTACGCCGGGACTAGCGGGAGGGGCAGATACGCAGTATTTT. Its protein product is CASSTPGLAGGADTQYF.

The genes are TRBV30 and TRBJ1-6; 7 nucleotides line up with TRBD1. CDR1 and CDR2 from the germline V gene are GTSNPN and SVGIG (reference sequence). CDR3 length: 15 amino acids. V dropped 1 base and J dropped 1; count of bases not matched to a gene: 1. The CDR3, as DNA: TGTGCCTGGAGTGGCAGGGGGTCCTATAATTCACCCCTCCACTTT. Its translation: CAWSGRGSYNSPLHF.

The chain uses TRBV7-2 and TRBJ1-5; possibly TRBD1 for D (6 bases). CDR3 length: 17 residues. Trimming shortened V by 2 bases and J by 0 bases, and 14 bases separated the two germline ends. Germline V gives CDR1 SGHTA, CDR2 FQGNSA. The chain's CDR3 is CASSLFLGTSSNQPQHF. The DNA of the CDR3 is TGTGCCAGCAGCTTATTCCTTGGGACAAGTAGCAATCAGCCCCAGCATTTT.

The chain joins TRBV3-1 (or the pseudogene TRBV3-2) to TRBJ2-6; 10 nucleotides align to TRBD1. CDR3 length: 14 amino acids. Per germline, CDR1 LGHDT and CDR2 YNNKEL (reference sequence). The trim removed 10 bases at V and 2 bases at J, leaving 2 bases unmatched. Here the CDR3 DNA reads TGTGCCACCGGGACAGGGGCTGGGGCCAACGTCCTGACTTTC. It codes for CATGTGAGANVLTF.

The V and J genes are TRBV6-5 and TRBJ1-1, with D possibly being TRBD1 (6 bases). Germline V gives CDR1 MNHEY, CDR2 SVGAGI. V gave up 4 bases and J gave up 2 bases, with 11 bases separating them. The length of the CDR3 is 14 residues. This CDR3 is CASSWAGANTEAFF. The CDR3 bases are TGTGCCAGCAGTTGGGCAGGGGCTAACACTGAAGCTTTCTTT.

The chain has TRBV4-1 and TRBJ2-1; D is possibly TRBD1 (5 bases). The CDR3 covers 15 residues. V lost 1 base to trimming and J lost 3 bases, with 10 bases between them. Germline lookup yields CDR1 MGHRA and CDR2 YSYEKL. CDR3 nucleotide sequence: TGCGCCAGCAGCCAAGGCGCACAGGTCTACAATGAGCAGTTCTTC. Translated, it gives CASSQGAQVYNEQFF.

The V call is TRBV11-2, the J call TRBJ1-3, with D possibly TRBD1 on 6 matching bases. The V gene's germline CDR1 is SGHAT and CDR2 FQNNGV. The V end was cut by 6 bases, the J end by 3 bases, with 15 bases between. The CDR3 has 15 residues. The CDR3 region is CASSLTGRDGNTIYF. CDR3 bases: TGTGCCAGCAGTCTTACAGGGAGAGATGGAAACACCATATATTTT.

CDR3 sequence (DNA): TGTGCCTGGAGTCGGTCAGGGCTCTACGAGCAGTACTTC. Its translation is CAWSRSGLYEQYF. The V call is TRBV30, the J call TRBJ2-7; TRBD1 is a possible D gene (5 bases). This CDR3 has 13 residues. The V end was cut by 2 bases, the J end by 3 bases, with 11 bases between. CDR1 and CDR2 (germline): GTSNPN, SVGIG (reference sequence). The complete variable domain, with remaining parts taken from reference TRBV30 and TRBJ2-7, reads SQTIHQWPATLVQPVGSPLSLECTVEGTSNPNLYWYRQAAGRGLQLLFYSVGIGQISSEVPQNLSASRPQDRQFILSSKKLLLSDSGFYLCAWSRSGLYEQYFGPGTRLTVT.

The sample holds a few counts of this clone. This chain uses TRBV10-3 with TRBJ2-7, with 8 bases aligning to TRBD2. The J segment lost 5 bases and the V segment lost 2 bases, leaving 11 bases of the junction unmatched. Germline values: CDR1 ENHRY, CDR2 SYGVKD. This CDR3 region has 16 residues. The CDR3 loop is CAISEGGASGLNEQYF. In nucleotides, the CDR3 is TGTGCCATCAGTGAGGGGGGGGCTAGCGGGTTGAACGAGCAGTACTTC.

V usage is TRBV27 and J usage is TRBJ2-1; 7 nucleotides line up with TRBD1. This CDR3 contains 15 residues. The germline gives CDR1 MNHEY, CDR2 SMNVEV (reference sequence). J gave up 3 bases and V 4 bases, and 6 bases lay outside the gene matches. The CDR3 DNA is TGTGCCAGCAGTTATGACAGGGACAGCTACAATGAGCAGTTCTTC. Its translation is CASSYDRDSYNEQFF.

Turning to this clone: A junction end diverges from the germline sequence, so it may reflect a read error. This chain joins TRBV15 and TRBJ1-2; no definite D call. The CDR3 runs 14 residues. From germline, CDR1 is LNHNV and CDR2 YYDKDF (reference sequence). CDR3 amino acids: CATSRDGLSPITAF. CDR3 sequence (DNA): TGTGCCACCAGCAGAGATGGGCTGAGCCCCATAACAGCCTTC.

V and J are TRBV27 and TRBJ2-5; perhaps TRBD1 as D (5 bases). Trimming removed 6 bases at V and 5 bases at J, with 25 bases between. This CDR3 region has 17 residues. Germline CDR1 reads MNHEY; CDR2 reads SMNVEV (reference sequence). CDR3 loop: CASSPPLGPGKLETQYF. DNA for the CDR3: TGTGCCAGCAGCCCCCCTTTAGGGCCAGGGAAGTTGGAGACCCAGTACTTC.

The chain links TRBV19 to TRBJ1-1; 8 bases map to TRBD1. The CDR3 has 14 residues. V trimming: 1 base; J trimming: 6 bases; junction bases outside the gene matches: 4. Looked up from germline, CDR1 is LNHDA and CDR2 is SQIVND (reference sequence). This chain's CDR3 is CASSIGGQAAEAFF. The CDR3 coding sequence is TGTGCCAGTAGTATAGGGGGACAGGCGGCTGAAGCTTTCTTT. Full variable domain (remainder filled in from reference TRBV19 and TRBJ1-1): DGGITQSPKYLFRKEGQNVTLSCEQNLNHDAMYWYRQDPGQGLRLIYYSQIVNDFQKGDIAEGYSVSREKKESFPLTVTSAQKNPTAFYLCASSIGGQAAEAFFGQGTRLTVV.

This chain uses TRBV28 with TRBJ1-2; D remains unclear. V dropped 4 bases and J dropped 4 bases, with 19 bases sitting between them. CDR1 and CDR2 from the germline V gene are MDHEN and SYDVKM. This CDR3 comprises 16 residues. The CDR3 nucleotides read TGTGCCAGCAGTTCCAACCCCGGACTGCCCCCCTATGGCTACACCTTC. Translation: CASSSNPGLPPYGYTF.

The genes are TRBV5-5 and TRBJ2-5, with 14 bases matching TRBD2. Germline values: CDR1 SGHKS, CDR2 YYEKEE (reference sequence). Unmatched junction bases numbered 13, after V lost 2 bases and J lost 4 bases. The CDR3 spans 19 residues. In DNA, the CDR3 is TGTGCCAGCAGCTTAGTTCCGGGACTAGCGGGAGAGGGGGGAGAGACCCAGTACTTC. Translating it yields CASSLVPGLAGEGGETQYF.

J is TRBJ1-4 and V is TRBV3-1 (or the pseudogene TRBV3-2); D gene unclear. The ends were cut back, 0 bases at V and 4 bases at J, with 6 bases in the middle. The germline gives CDR1 LGHDT, CDR2 YNNKEL (reference sequence). The CDR3 is made up of 14 amino acids. CDR3 bases: TGTGCCAGCAGCCAAGAAGCTTTTAATGAAAAACTGTTTTTT. Residues: CASSQEAFNEKLFF.

The V call is TRBV27, the J call TRBJ1-1; 9 bases fit TRBD1. J lost 9 bases, V lost 6 bases, and 8 bases had no gene match. Germline assignment: CDR1 MNHEY and CDR2 SMNVEV (reference sequence). The CDR3 extends over 13 amino acids. The CDR3 loop reads CASSWDREEKAFF. The CDR3, as DNA: TGTGCCAGCAGCTGGGACAGGGAAGAAAAAGCTTTCTTT.